These 21 T cell receptor beta chains were all obtained from the same sample, sequenced in a study of cytomegalovirus exposure and HLA in healthy donors. Use of 60 Vbeta and 13 Jbeta primers characterized the PCR. Generated by immunoSEQ multiplex PCR, the TCRdb table keeps only in-frame clones and is missing some. Here the sample spans 100,000 to 120,000 clones, around four fifths being singletons. Specimen: PBMCs. These receptors all come from a man aged 25 to 40 in good health and CMV-seropositive.

The rearrangement links TRBV4-1 to TRBJ2-2; TRBD1 matches at 7 bases. CDR1 and CDR2 from the germline V gene are MGHRA and YSYEKL. The V and J ends lost 0 bases and 8 bases, in that order; junction bases with no gene match: 9. The CDR3 spans 16 residues. The CDR3 sequence: CASSQDVQGVTGELFF. CDR3 nucleotides: TGCGCCAGCAGCCAAGATGTGCAGGGGGTGACTGGGGAGCTGTTTTTT.

This chain connects TRBV5-6 to TRBJ2-2, with D perhaps TRBD1 (5 bases). V was pared by 6 bases and J by 8 bases, with 11 bases between. The CDR3 runs to 12 residues. Germline assignment: CDR1 SGHDT and CDR2 YYEEEE. The CDR3 DNA reads TGTGCCAGCAACCTAGGGGCGGGGGAGCTGTTTTTT. This gives the protein CASNLGAGELFF.

This clone was counted a few times. V usage is TRBV6-1 and J usage is TRBJ2-1, with D perhaps TRBD1 (6 bases). The CDR3 extends over 15 amino acids. V dropped 1 base and J dropped 7 bases, with 14 bases sitting between them. Germline V lookup: CDR1 MNHNS, CDR2 SASEGT. The CDR3 DNA is TGTGCCAGCAGTGAAGAAGAAGGAGGACAGAATGAGCAGTTCTTC. Protein product: CASSEEEGGQNEQFF.

The gene calls are TRBV19 and TRBJ2-7, with 8 bases aligning to TRBD1. The germline gives CDR1 LNHDA, CDR2 SQIVND (reference sequence). The CDR3 is 15 residues long. The V segment lost 10 bases and the J segment 5 bases; nucleotides outside the gene matches: 16. The CDR3 protein is CATHPQGAGRNEQYF. CDR3 sequence (DNA): TGTGCCACTCACCCCCAGGGGGCAGGGAGGAACGAGCAGTACTTC.

This chain's CDR3 is CASEGVTNEKLFF. For the CDR3, the DNA is TGTGCCAGCGAAGGGGTCACTAATGAAAAACTGTTTTTT. The chain is built from TRBV2 and TRBJ1-4; TRBD1 is a possible D gene (5 bases). CDR3 length: 13 amino acids. V was clipped by 8 bases and J by 2 bases, with 9 bases between them. Per germline, CDR1 SNHLY and CDR2 FYNNEI.

This sequence joins TRBV4-3 and TRBJ2-5, with 11 positions matching TRBD2. The CDR3 has 16 amino acids. Germline lookup yields CDR1 LGHNA and CDR2 YSLEER. J was trimmed by 7 bases and V by 0 bases; bases with no gene match: 7. CDR3 nucleotide sequence: TGCGCCAGCAGCCAAGACCTAGCGGGGGGTAGCGGGACCCAGTACTTC. The encoded protein is CASSQDLAGGSGTQYF.

The chain links TRBV11-3 to TRBJ2-5, with 9 bases matching TRBD1. Trimming cost V 0 bases and J 0 bases; bases outside gene matches: 8. The CDR3 runs 18 residues. The V gene's germline CDR1 is SGHNT and CDR2 YENEEA. The CDR3 DNA follows: TGTGCCAGCAGCTTAGATCGAGTGACAGGGGGTAACCAAGAGACCCAGTACTTC. This codes for CASSLDRVTGGNQETQYF.

J is TRBJ1-2 and V is TRBV11-2, with TRBD1 matching over 7 bases. With V trimmed by 1 base and J by 8 bases, 7 bases remained unmatched. The length of the CDR3 is 14 residues. Germline V CDR1 and CDR2: SGHAT, FQNNGV. CDR3 nucleotides: TGTGCCAGCAGCTTAGGAGGGACAGTTTGGGGCTACACCTTC. It encodes CASSLGGTVWGYTF.

In this sample, this clone turned up a few times. The V gene is TRBV5-1, the J gene TRBJ2-5; 8 bases match TRBD2. From germline, CDR1 is SGHRS and CDR2 YFSETQ. V trimming: 0 bases; J trimming: 5 bases; junction bases outside the gene matches: 12. This CDR3 spans 17 amino acids. DNA for the CDR3: TGCGCCAGCAGCTTGGTGCGGGGGGCGACATCCGATGAGACCCAGTACTTC. Amino acids: CASSLVRGATSDETQYF.

The V and J genes are TRBV6-5 and TRBJ1-6; no reliable D call. CDR3 length: 13 amino acids. V gave up 8 bases and J gave up 8 bases, with 13 bases separating them. Germline V gives CDR1 MNHEY, CDR2 SVGAGI. The CDR3 bases are TGTGCCAGCCCGGGGAATTTAGATTCACCCCTCCACTTT. Translation gives CASPGNLDSPLHF.

Notes on this clone: The sample carries other DNA sequences with the same CDR3. This rearrangement joins TRBV28 to TRBJ1-1; a possible D gene is TRBD1 (6 bases). The CDR3 is 13 amino acids. Germline V CDR1 and CDR2: MDHEN, SYDVKM. The V end lost 3 bases, the J end lost 4 bases, and 9 bases lay between the germline ends. The CDR3 reads CASSFRGATEAFF. CDR3 bases: TGTGCCAGCAGTTTTCGGGGGGCCACTGAAGCTTTCTTT.

The J gene is TRBJ2-5, the V gene TRBV11-2; 9 nucleotides agree with TRBD2. CDR3 size: 15 residues. Germline values: CDR1 SGHAT, CDR2 FQNNGV. The V and J ends lost 5 bases and 5 bases, in that order; junction bases with no gene match: 9. The DNA of the CDR3 is TGTGCCAGCAGCCCCCGGCGGGGGGGTTCGGAGACCCAGTACTTC. It is translated as CASSPRRGGSETQYF.

Only one count was recorded for this clone. The DNA for the CDR3 is TGTGCCAGCAGTTCTACCCCACGGACAGGGGGCAATGGCTACACCTTC. Protein sequence: CASSSTPRTGGNGYTF. The gene calls are TRBV27 and TRBJ1-2, with TRBD1 matching over 11 bases. The junction had 10 bases not matched to a gene; V was cut back by 4 bases and J by 6 bases. Germline loops: CDR1 MNHEY, CDR2 SMNVEV (reference sequence). This CDR3 contains 16 residues.

The chain uses TRBV11-2 and TRBJ1-3; 7 bases are shared with TRBD1. V was pared by 1 base and J by 3 bases, with 0 bases of the junction left unmatched. This CDR3 has 14 residues. Germline values: CDR1 SGHAT, CDR2 FQNNGV. Here the CDR3 reads CASSLAGGGNTIYF. The CDR3 DNA is TGTGCCAGCAGCTTAGCAGGGGGTGGAAACACCATATATTTT.

This clone was seen a few times. The chain carries TRBV6-6 and TRBJ2-7; D perhaps matches TRBD2 (6 bases). The CDR3 consists of 12 residues. The germline V gene encodes CDR1 MNHNY and CDR2 SVGAGI (reference sequence). V was trimmed by 3 bases and J by 12 bases, leaving 15 bases between them. The CDR3 sequence is CASSYQEGTRYF. CDR3 in DNA: TGTGCCAGCAGTTATCAGGAGGGGACGCGGTACTTC.

The CDR3 region has the DNA TGCGCCAGCAGCTTTGCGTCTAGCGGGGCCAAAAACATTCAGTACTTC. It codes for CASSFASSGAKNIQYF. The rearrangement joins TRBV5-1 to TRBJ2-4, with 8 positions matching TRBD2. The germline CDR1 and CDR2 sequences are SGHRS and YFSETQ. The V segment lost 2 bases and the J segment 1 base; nucleotides outside the gene matches: 5. The CDR3 has 16 amino acids.

The gene calls are TRBV9 and TRBJ2-2; D possibly corresponds to TRBD1 (6 bases). From germline, CDR1 is SGDLS and CDR2 YYNGEE. Trimming removed 0 bases from V and 1 base from J, with 10 bases in between. The CDR3 length is 16 residues. CDR3 loop: CASSVGPQGNTGELFF. CDR3 in DNA: TGTGCCAGCAGCGTAGGGCCACAGGGGAACACCGGGGAGCTGTTTTTT.

The chain is built from TRBV27 and TRBJ1-2; D might be TRBD1 (6 bases). Per germline, CDR1 MNHEY and CDR2 SMNVEV (reference sequence). V was shortened by 5 bases and J by 6 bases, with 13 bases between the two germline ends. The CDR3 is 13 residues long. CDR3: CASSPRTENGYTF. The CDR3 bases are TGTGCCAGCAGTCCCCGGACAGAAAATGGCTACACCTTC.

V and J are TRBV6-1 and TRBJ2-5; 7 bases are shared with TRBD1. CDR1 and CDR2 (germline): MNHNS, SASEGT. V lost 4 bases, J lost 2 bases, and 7 bases stayed unmatched. CDR3 length: 15 residues. CDR3 loop: CASSALNRGQETQYF. In DNA, the CDR3 is TGTGCCAGCAGTGCCCTAAACAGGGGTCAAGAGACCCAGTACTTC.

This chain connects TRBV7-3 to TRBJ2-5; 12 bases map to TRBD1. The CDR3 spans 15 residues. The germline V gene encodes CDR1 SGHTA and CDR2 FQGTGA. Trimming at V came to 5 bases and at J to 5 bases, leaving 6 bases not matched to a gene. CDR3 region: CASSMGQGAGETQYF. The CDR3 nucleotides read TGTGCCAGCAGCATGGGACAGGGGGCTGGGGAGACCCAGTACTTC.

The chain uses TRBV7-2 and TRBJ2-3; 10 bases agree with TRBD1. The CDR3 is made up of 15 amino acids. The V and J ends lost 3 bases and 2 bases, in that order; junction bases with no gene match: 2. Germline CDR1 and CDR2: SGHTA and FQGNSA. CDR3 in DNA: TGTGCCAGCAGCTTGGGACAGGGGACCACAGATACGCAGTATTTT. Translation gives CASSLGQGTTDTQYF. Variable domain in full (rest from reference TRBV7-2 and TRBJ2-3): GAGVSQSPSNKVTEKGKDVELRCDPISGHTALYWYRQSLGQGLEFLIYFQGNSAPDKSGLPSDRFSAERTGGSVSTLTIQRTQQEDSAVYLCASSLGQGTTDTQYFGPGTRLTVL.